This T cell receptor beta chain appears in the sequencing data of a study of siplizumab effects on memory and regulatory T cells. Whole-study findings and limits: Where siplizumab was present, mappable alloreactive CD4+ clones averaged approximately 70% Treg-derived, compared with about 25% in controls. Unstimulated subsets were the mapping target of only a minor fraction of alloreactive clones. Siplizumab significantly brought down the alloreactive sequences that trace back to unstimulated CD4+ memory cells.

Trimming removed 2 bases from V and 5 bases from J; junction bases left unmatched: 5. The CDR3 runs to 14 residues. Per germline, CDR1 LNHDA and CDR2 SQIVND (reference sequence). Comments on this clone: Its antigen is not identified.

This table comes from immunoSEQ multiplex PCR, and its TCRdb copy is limited to in-frame clones, with some not included. Of tens of thousands of clones in the sample, around 95% are singletons; the top ten hold 0.025% to 0.035%. The chain uses TRBV19 and TRBJ2-7, with 8 bases that match TRBD1. The specimen was naive CD4+ T cells sorted from blood. The sequence was collected from a human donor in good health. The CDR3: CASSISGQGHEQYF. The CDR3 DNA sequence: TGTGCCAGTAGTATATCAGGACAGGGACACGAGCAGTACTTC.